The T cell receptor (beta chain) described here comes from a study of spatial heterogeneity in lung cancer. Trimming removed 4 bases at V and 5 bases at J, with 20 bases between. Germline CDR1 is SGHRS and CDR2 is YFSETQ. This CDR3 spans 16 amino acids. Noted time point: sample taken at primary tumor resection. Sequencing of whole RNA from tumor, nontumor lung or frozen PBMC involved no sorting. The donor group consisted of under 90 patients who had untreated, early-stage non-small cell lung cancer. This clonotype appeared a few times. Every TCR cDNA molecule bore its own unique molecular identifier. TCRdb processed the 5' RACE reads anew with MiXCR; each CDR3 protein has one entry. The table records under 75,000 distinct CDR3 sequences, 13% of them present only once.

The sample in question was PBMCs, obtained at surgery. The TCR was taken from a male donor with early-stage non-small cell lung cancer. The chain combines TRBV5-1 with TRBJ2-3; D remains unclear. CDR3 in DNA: TGCGCCAGCAGCCCCTGGTTACTGGGCGATGGAGATACGCAGTATTTT. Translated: CASSPWLLGDGDTQYF.